These T cell receptor beta chains were read from a single sample in a study of radiotherapy plus CTLA-4 blockade in lung cancer. Measured with immunoSEQ multiplex PCR; TCRdb has only the in-frame clones, and not every one. The sample contains about 90,000 clones, roughly four fifths of which appear only once. The starting material was peripheral blood, obtained from a patient treated with radiotherapy plus ipilimumab. These receptors all come from a human donor with non-small cell lung cancer that progressed on radiotherapy plus ipilimumab. CDR3s include the opening cysteine and the closing phenylalanine or tryptophan. The order of the fields is V gene, CDR3 length, J gene, D gene, clone size, CDR3 protein, CDR3 DNA. A D gene is named only where the DNA matches it firmly. Some rows mark clone size as missing; the rest say once, few, many or name a class of expanded clone.

TRBV5-4	16	TRBJ2-1	NA	NA	CASSPKDWVAYNEQFF	TGTGCCAGCAGCCCTAAGGACTGGGTTGCCTACAATGAGCAGTTCTTC
TRBV18	18	TRBJ2-7	TRBD1	NA	CASSPPSWEQGKPYEQYF	TGTGCCAGCTCACCACCGAGCTGGGAACAGGGGAAACCCTACGAGCAGTACTTC
TRBV10-3	13	TRBJ1-1	NA	NA	CAISDDSHTEAFF	TGTGCCATCAGTGACGACAGCCACACTGAAGCTTTCTTT
TRBV9	16	TRBJ1-4	TRBD1	NA	CASSAGPGQGDEKLFF	TGTGCCAGCAGCGCCGGACCGGGACAGGGGGACGAAAAACTGTTTTTT
TRBV11-1	14	TRBJ2-3	NA	NA	CASSTGLRTDTQYF	TGTGCCAGCAGCACCGGACTACGGACAGATACGCAGTATTTT
TRBV11-3	15	TRBJ2-6	NA	NA	CASSSSSSGANVLTF	TGTGCCAGCAGCTCCTCCTCCTCTGGGGCCAACGTCCTGACTTTC
TRBV6-1	14	TRBJ1-5	TRBD1	NA	CASRDRGNNQPQHF	TGTGCCAGCAGGGACAGGGGGAATAATCAGCCCCAGCATTTT
TRBV5-5	16	TRBJ2-3	TRBD2	few	CASSPGLAGSTDTQYF	TGTGCCAGCAGCCCGGGACTAGCGGGAAGCACAGATACGCAGTATTTT
TRBV4-3	14	TRBJ2-6	NA	NA	CASSQAVGANVLTF	TGCGCCAGCAGCCAAGCCGTTGGGGCCAACGTCCTGACTTTC
TRBV27	16	TRBJ2-2	TRBD2	NA	CASSGSGTRGAGELFF	TGTGCCAGCAGTGGCTCCGGGACTAGAGGTGCCGGGGAGCTGTTTTTT
TRBV11-3	15	TRBJ2-7	TRBD2	NA	CASSPHGTSGYEQYF	TGTGCCAGCAGCCCTCATGGGACTAGCGGTTACGAGCAGTACTTT
TRBV14	13	TRBJ1-2	NA	NA	CASSLQGRSGYTF	TGTGCCAGCAGCCTCCAGGGGAGATCGGGCTACACCTTC
TRBV12-5	13	TRBJ2-5	TRBD1	NA	CASGRTGRETQYF	TGTGCTAGTGGCCGGACAGGGCGGGAGACCCAGTACTTC
TRBV5-1	15	TRBJ2-7	TRBD2	once	CASSSSTSGGFEQYF	TGCGCCAGCAGTAGCTCGACTAGCGGGGGTTTTGAGCAGTACTTC
TRBV7-9	17	TRBJ2-2	NA	NA	CASSPALVLVGTGELFF	TGTGCCAGCAGCCCTGCCCTGGTACTAGTTGGTACCGGGGAGCTGTTTTTT
TRBV7-8	14	TRBJ1-1	NA	NA	CASSPEGGNTEAFF	TGTGCCAGCAGCCCTGAGGGGGGGAACACTGAAGCTTTCTTT
TRBV4-2	15	TRBJ2-3	NA	few	CASSQDHRADAYQYF	TGTGCCAGCAGCCAAGATCATCGGGCGGACGCTTACCAGTATTTT
TRBV5-1	14	TRBJ2-2	NA	NA	CASAGGSGVGELFF	TGCGCCAGCGCCGGCGGATCGGGGGTCGGGGAGCTGTTTTTT
TRBV25-1	16	TRBJ1-2	NA	NA	CASSESGTTAIYGYTF	TGTGCCAGCAGTGAATCCGGGACCACCGCAATCTATGGCTACACCTTC
TRBV28	14	TRBJ1-4	NA	NA	CASRTGRASGKLFF	TGTGCCAGCAGGACAGGCCGGGCGAGTGGAAAACTGTTTTTT
TRBV2	14	TRBJ1-4	NA	NA	CASSEKWGSEKLFF	TGTGCCAGCAGTGAAAAGTGGGGGTCTGAAAAACTGTTTTTT
TRBV4-2	17	TRBJ1-5	NA	NA	CASSQDYGGRDNQPQHF	TGTGCCAGCAGCCAAGATTACGGGGGGCGAGACAATCAGCCCCAGCATTTT
TRBV9	13	TRBJ1-1	NA	NA	CASSVASDTEAFF	TGTGCCAGCAGCGTAGCAAGTGACACTGAAGCTTTCTTT
TRBV30	12	TRBJ2-7	NA	NA	CAWTGTTYEQYF	TGTGCCTGGACCGGGACGACCTACGAGCAGTACTTC
TRBV7-6	16	TRBJ2-1	TRBD2	NA	CASSYPGTRAINEQFF	TGTGCCAGCAGCTATCCCGGGACTAGAGCGATCAATGAGCAGTTCTTC
TRBV4-2	20	TRBJ2-4	TRBD2	NA	CASSQDFLTSGRAAKNIQYF	TGTGCCAGCAGCCAAGATTTCTTGACTAGCGGGCGGGCGGCCAAAAACATTCAGTACTTC
TRBV19	16	TRBJ2-3	TRBD2	NA	CASSTSNSGVRDTQYF	TGTGCCAGTAGTACCTCGAATAGCGGGGTTAGAGATACGCAGTATTTT
TRBV7-6	15	TRBJ2-5	NA	once	CASSLGLGVKETQYF	TGTGCCAGCAGCTTAGGGCTGGGAGTAAAAGAGACCCAGTACTTC
TRBV7-9	15	TRBJ1-2	TRBD1	NA	CASSRGGDRGDGYTF	TGTGCCAGCAGCCGCGGAGGGGACAGGGGGGATGGCTACACCTTC
TRBV7-2	17	TRBJ2-5	NA	NA	CASSLDGLAKLKETQYF	TGTGCCAGCAGCTTAGACGGGCTAGCCAAGCTCAAAGAGACCCAGTACTTC
TRBV5-6	14	TRBJ2-7	NA	NA	CASSPDWGSYEQYF	TGTGCCAGCAGCCCCGACTGGGGCTCCTACGAGCAGTACTTC
TRBV5-6	15	TRBJ2-5	TRBD2	NA	CASSALAGVRETQYF	TGTGCCAGCAGCGCTCTAGCGGGGGTACGGGAGACCCAGTACTTC
TRBV9	15	TRBJ2-7	TRBD1	NA	CASSPWTGPSYEQYF	TGTGCCAGCAGCCCCTGGACAGGACCCTCCTACGAGCAGTACTTC